The source of this T cell receptor (beta chain) is a study of CD8+CD57+ T cells in acquired aplastic anemia. This clonotype was observed a few times. Its antigen remains unknown. Previously, flow cytometry had revealed CD8+CD57+ cell expansion in the patients chosen for sequencing. Every one of the patients had aplastic anemia (severe, acquired). Genomic DNA served as template for TCR beta VDJ and CDR3 profiling. TCRdb re-called the reads through MiXCR, storing one row per CDR3 protein. The profile covers 250,000 to 350,000 distinct CDR3 sequences, with approximately 60% appearing a single time and 1% to 1.5% taken by the ten largest. Study-wide results and limits: Some 31 sequences, all CD8+ CDR3, were shared between patients and controls.

Looked up from germline, CDR1 is MNHEY and CDR2 is SVGEGT. Unmatched junction bases numbered 4, after V lost 6 bases and J lost 6 bases. This CDR3 has 15 residues. The sequencing input was sorted CD4+, CD8+, or CD8+CD57+ T cells (not recorded which) from PBMCs. The chain couples TRBV6-2 or TRBV6-3 to TRBJ2-1; 14 nucleotides match TRBD2. The receptor was derived from a human donor with aplastic anemia. The CDR3 DNA reads as TGTGCCAGCAGCTTGGGACTAGCGGGAGCCAATGAGCAGTTCTTC. Encoded protein: CASSLGLAGANEQFF.